The 15 T cell receptor beta chains below were found in one sample sequenced in a study of blood T cell repertoires in COVID-19. Sequencing was performed with immunoSEQ multiplex PCR; in TCRdb, only in-frame clones are kept and a portion is missing. The profile shows roughly 200,000 clones, nearly 90% of them singletons. Sample: PBMCs or T cells enriched from blood (not recorded which). These receptors were obtained from a woman aged 25 to 39 with acute COVID-19.

V and J are TRBV5-4 and TRBJ1-1; 8 positions match TRBD1. Trimming cost V 6 bases and J 5 bases; bases outside gene matches: 9. CDR3 length: 14 amino acids. Germline CDR1 and CDR2: SGHNT and YYREEE (reference sequence). The chain's CDR3 is CASTFDRGGTEAFF. CDR3 nucleotide sequence: TGTGCCAGCACCTTCGACAGGGGAGGGACTGAAGCTTTCTTT.

This clone was counted only a few times. The chain combines TRBV11-2 with TRBJ2-1; 8 bases fit TRBD1. V lost 4 bases, J lost 2 bases, and 13 bases stayed unmatched. CDR1 SGHAT and CDR2 FQNNGV come from the germline V gene. CDR3 length: 18 amino acids. The CDR3: CASSSGDATGAAYNEQFF. As DNA, the CDR3 is TGTGCCAGCAGCTCAGGGGACGCGACAGGGGCCGCCTACAATGAGCAGTTCTTC.

V usage is TRBV30 and J usage is TRBJ2-3; a weak D match, TRBD1 (6 bases). Germline CDR1 is GTSNPN and CDR2 is SVGIG (reference sequence). The CDR3 totals 15 residues. V dropped 3 bases and J dropped 3 bases, with 16 bases sitting between them. The CDR3 coding sequence is TGTGCCTGGAGAGCAGAGCGTAGGGGGACAGATACGCAGTATTTT. Its protein is CAWRAERRGTDTQYF.

This chain's CDR3 is CASSQGGVPAAYGYTF. The CDR3 DNA reads as TGTGCCAGCAGCCAAGGGGGGGTACCCGCAGCATATGGCTACACCTTC. This chain links TRBV7-2 with TRBJ1-2, with D perhaps TRBD1 (6 bases). V dropped 5 bases and J dropped 5 bases, with 21 bases sitting between them. This CDR3 spans 16 amino acids. Germline lookup yields CDR1 SGHTA and CDR2 FQGNSA.

The rearrangement joins TRBV5-1 to TRBJ2-6, with a possible D match to TRBD1 (6 bases). This CDR3 contains 17 residues. CDR1 is SGHRS, CDR2 YFSETQ, per germline. V was clipped by 0 bases and J by 4 bases, with 14 bases between them. CDR3 nucleotides: TGCGCCAGCAGCTTGGACTGGCAGGGGTTCGGGGCCAACGTCCTGACTTTC. Protein product: CASSLDWQGFGANVLTF.

The chain has TRBV27 and TRBJ2-2, with 10 bases lining up with TRBD2. CDR3 size: 16 residues. Germline V gene lookup returns CDR1 MNHEY and CDR2 SMNVEV (reference sequence). J gave up 4 bases and V 3 bases, and 5 bases lay outside the gene matches. The CDR3 loop is CASSFGLAGATGELFF. DNA of the CDR3: TGTGCCAGCAGTTTCGGTCTAGCGGGGGCCACCGGGGAGCTGTTTTTT.

The chain is built from TRBV27 and TRBJ2-7; no reliable D call. The germline V gene encodes CDR1 MNHEY and CDR2 SMNVEV (reference sequence). The V end was cut by 2 bases, the J end by 6 bases, with 17 bases between. The CDR3 contains 15 residues. The CDR3: CASSLTRSPLGEQYF. CDR3 nucleotide sequence: TGTGCCAGCAGTTTAACCCGTAGTCCCCTTGGCGAGCAGTACTTC.

The rearrangement links TRBV28 to TRBJ2-7, with D perhaps TRBD1 (6 bases). The CDR3 covers 13 residues. V shed 6 bases and J shed 6 bases, with 15 bases lying between them. The germline V gene encodes CDR1 MDHEN and CDR2 SYDVKM. The CDR3 nucleotides are TGTGCCAGCAGCCGTAGACAGGATGGCGAGCAGTACTTC. It is translated as CASSRRQDGEQYF. The entire variable domain, with the rest obtained from reference TRBV28 and TRBJ2-7, is as follows: DVKVTQSSRYLVKRTGEKVFLECVQDMDHENMFWYRQDPGLGLRLIYFSYDVKMKEKGDIPEGYSVSREKKERFSLILESASTNQTSMYLCASSRRQDGEQYFGPGTRLTVT.

This clone was detected ten times or more. This chain links TRBV9 with TRBJ2-7; D may be TRBD1 (5 bases). The V end lost 2 bases, the J end lost 3 bases, and 6 bases lay between the germline ends. The CDR3 consists of 12 residues. The V gene's germline CDR1 is SGDLS and CDR2 YYNGEE. The CDR3 region is CASSVDSYEQYF. The CDR3 region has the DNA TGTGCCAGCAGCGTCGACAGCTACGAGCAGTACTTC.

The sample holds one count of this clone. V usage is TRBV18 and J usage is TRBJ2-7; 8 nucleotides match TRBD1. V trimming: 3 bases; J trimming: 4 bases; junction bases outside the gene matches: 5. Germline-derived CDR1 and CDR2 are KGHSH and LQKENI. The CDR3 length is 14 residues. CDR3 sequence (DNA): TGTGCCAGCTCACCCTCGGGACAGGCGTACGAGCAGTACTTC. It yields the protein CASSPSGQAYEQYF.

The CDR3 DNA follows: TGTGCCAGCAGTGGGACAGGAAGAAATTCACCCCTCCACTTT. Its translation: CASSGTGRNSPLHF. This chain links TRBV2 with TRBJ1-6, with 7 bases matching TRBD1. Germline CDR1 is SNHLY and CDR2 is FYNNEI. This CDR3 region has 14 residues. V shed 4 bases, J shed 7 bases, and the junction held 4 bases outside the gene matches.

The chain links TRBV3-1 (or the pseudogene TRBV3-2) to TRBJ1-1; 7 nucleotides agree with TRBD1. Trimming removed 1 base from V and 5 bases from J; junction bases left unmatched: 7. This CDR3 has 15 residues. The germline CDR1 and CDR2 sequences are LGHDT and YNNKEL (reference sequence). The DNA of the CDR3 is TGTGCCAGCAGCCAAGTCGGCAGGGGGTGGACTGAAGCTTTCTTT. Encoded protein: CASSQVGRGWTEAFF.

As to this clone: Relative to the germline gene, one junction end is altered; a read error may explain this. The sample has other DNA sequences that encode this CDR3 too. V and J are TRBV3-1 (or the pseudogene TRBV3-2) and TRBJ1-1, with no clear D. CDR3 length equals 15 residues. The germline gives CDR1 LGHDT, CDR2 YNNKEL (reference sequence). DNA of the CDR3: TGTGCTAGCAGCCTCGAAGACGGGTCTGGAACTGAAGCTTTCTTT. Amino acid sequence: CASSLEDGSGTEAFF.

The V call is TRBV4-1, the J call TRBJ2-1; tentatively, D is TRBD1 (5 bases). The CDR3 spans 15 residues. Trimming left V 0 bases short and J 4 bases short, with 10 bases between. Germline V lookup: CDR1 MGHRA, CDR2 YSYEKL. CDR3 nucleotides: TGCGCCAGCAGCCAAGAGGGCAGGGAATACAATGAGCAGTTCTTC. Its protein product is CASSQEGREYNEQFF.

CDR3 sequence reads: CASSEYMASQGETQYF. The DNA for the CDR3 is TGTGCCAGCAGTGAATATATGGCCTCCCAGGGGGAGACCCAGTACTTC. The rearrangement links TRBV25-1 to TRBJ2-5; perhaps TRBD1 as D (6 bases). Trimming pared 0 bases from V and 5 bases from J, leaving 16 bases between. Looked up from germline, CDR1 is MGHDK and CDR2 is SYGVNS. The CDR3 has 16 residues. Using reference TRBV25-1 and TRBJ2-5 for the parts outside the CDR3, the full variable domain is EADIYQTPRYLVIGTGKKITLECSQTMGHDKMYWYQQDPGMELHLIHYSYGVNSTEKGDLSSESTVSRIRTEHFPLTLESARPSHTSQYLCASSEYMASQGETQYFGPGTRLLVL.